The 15 T cell receptor beta chains presented below share a single source sample, sequenced in a study of immune characterization of retroperitoneal liposarcoma. One entry per CDR3 protein results from TCRdb running MiXCR on the PCR reads. In the table there are about 10,000 distinct CDR3 sequences, 27% of which are singletons. The sequenced sample was tumor tissue. The receptors were sampled from a female donor with retroperitoneal liposarcoma.

The gene calls are TRBV12-3 or TRBV12-4 and TRBJ2-3; 7 bases align to TRBD2. With the DNA end fitting TRBJ2-7 better, the J assignment may be wrong. The CDR3 is made up of 14 amino acids. The CDR3 region has the DNA TGTGCCACCCGATTAGCGGGCTTTAACAATGAGCAGTACTTC. It specifies CATRLAGFNNEQYF.

The chain combines TRBV11-3 with TRBJ2-1; 10 bases fit TRBD2. CDR3 length equals 16 residues. Germline V gives CDR1 SGHNT, CDR2 YENEEA. After removal of 1 base from V and 4 bases from J, the junction contained 4 bases not matched to a gene. This CDR3 reads CASSLGTSGVYNEQFF. The CDR3 bases are TGTGCCAGCAGCTTAGGTACTAGCGGGGTTTACAATGAGCAGTTCTTC.

By sample fraction, this clonotype is large. The chain uses TRBV6-1 and TRBJ2-1, with 10 positions matching TRBD2. TRBJ2-7 matches the DNA end more closely, so the J call is doubtful. The CDR3 loop spans 14 amino acids. The germline CDR1 and CDR2 sequences are MNHNS and SASEGT. CDR3 DNA sequence: TGTGCCAGCAGCCCACCGGGACTAGCGAATGAGCAGTACTTC. It encodes CASSPPGLANEQYF.

By share, this clonotype counts as large. The gene calls are TRBV12-3 or TRBV12-4 and TRBJ2-1; TRBD2 aligns across 7 bases. After removal of 3 bases from V and 16 bases from J, the junction contained 6 bases not matched to a gene. The CDR3 is 11 amino acids. CDR3 DNA sequence: TGTGCCAGCAGTTTCGGGACTACCCCCTTCTTC. Translating gives CASSFGTTPFF.

This clonotype was seen more than once but under ten times. CDR3 DNA sequence: TGTGCCACTTCCGGGAACCTCCACGAAAAACTGTTTTTT. Translated: CATSGNLHEKLFF. The chain carries TRBV6-7 and TRBJ1-4; no clear D. TRBV6-7 is marked as an open reading frame, function uncertain. The length of the CDR3 is 13 residues. V was pared by 10 bases and J by 8 bases, with 17 bases between.

The chain is built from TRBV6-1 and TRBJ2-3, with D perhaps matching TRBD1 (5 bases). Germline V lookup: CDR1 MNHNS, CDR2 SASEGT. This CDR3 comprises 13 residues. V was clipped by 6 bases and J by 5 bases, with 12 bases between them. The CDR3 loop reads CASRQGFRDTQYF. The CDR3 DNA reads as TGTGCCAGCAGGCAGGGCTTTAGAGATACGCAGTATTTT.

This clonotype was found a few times. The chain uses TRBV7-9 and TRBJ1-6, with D possibly being TRBD1 (6 bases). With 5 bases removed from V and 9 bases from J, the gap between germline ends came to 17 bases. The CDR3 covers 15 residues. The germline gives CDR1 SEHNR, CDR2 FQNEAQ (reference sequence). The DNA for the CDR3 is TGTGCCAGCAGCGCGGACGGGGGCCTTGGTTCACCCCTCCACTTT. Translating gives CASSADGGLGSPLHF. The full variable domain, in which reference TRBV7-9 and TRBJ1-6 provide the parts outside the CDR3, is DTGVSQNPRHKITKRGQNVTFRCDPISEHNRLYWYRQTLGQGPEFLTYFQNEAQLEKSRLLSDRFSAERPKGSFSTLEIQRTEQGDSAMYLCASSADGGLGSPLHFGNGTRLTVT.

This clonotype was counted at least ten times. This chain connects TRBV12-3 or TRBV12-4 to TRBJ2-1, with TRBD2 identical over 8 bases. After removal of 6 bases from V and 10 bases from J, the junction contained 11 bases not matched to a gene. CDR3 size: 14 residues. The CDR3 loop is CASSMSGRAYEQFF. CDR3 sequence (DNA): TGTGCCAGCAGCATGAGCGGGAGAGCCTACGAGCAGTTCTTC.

Remarks on this clonotype: Given a much more abundant clone one base away, this may be a read error. The chain has TRBV25-1 and TRBJ2-1, with 8 positions matching TRBD1. V was clipped by 7 bases and J by 10 bases; unmatched bases: 9. CDR3 length equals 13 residues. In germline, CDR1 is MGHDK, CDR2 SYGVNS. CDR3 sequence reads: CASTRQGAYEQFF. CDR3 DNA sequence: TGTGCCAGCACGAGGCAGGGGGCGTACGAGCAGTTCTTC.

CDR3 sequence reads: CASTVSGPGVVGNQPQHF. The DNA for the CDR3 is TGCGCCAGCACCGTAAGCGGGCCTGGGGTTGTAGGGAATCAGCCCCAGCATTTT. The V and J genes are TRBV10-1 and TRBJ1-5; unclear D gene. Germline V lookup: CDR1 WNHNN, CDR2 SYGVQD (reference sequence). The CDR3 totals 18 residues. V was pared by 7 bases and J by 4 bases, with 26 bases between.

This clonotype has a handful of counts. The chain joins TRBV25-1 to TRBJ2-5, with D possibly being TRBD1 or TRBD2 (5 bases each). CDR1 MGHDK and CDR2 SYGVNS come from the germline V gene. This CDR3 spans 13 amino acids. V lost 2 bases and J lost 5, with 9 bases in between. DNA for the CDR3: TGTGCCAGCAGTGAACCCGGGGCGGAGACCCAGTACTTC. Translated: CASSEPGAETQYF.

There are a few counts of this clonotype. V and J are TRBV5-1 and TRBJ2-1; 8 bases line up with TRBD2. Germline trimming cut 5 bases from V and 0 bases from J; bases unmatched to any gene: 7. Germline assignment: CDR1 SGHRS and CDR2 YFSETQ. The CDR3 is made up of 16 amino acids. The CDR3 is CASSSGTLSSYNEQFF. The CDR3 nucleotides read TGCGCCAGCAGTAGCGGGACCCTTAGCTCCTACAATGAGCAGTTCTTC.

This clonotype was detected a few times. The CDR3 bases are TGTGCCAGCAGCTCGGTATCACCGGGTGAGCAGTTCTTC. Its translation is CASSSVSPGEQFF. J is TRBJ2-1 and V is TRBV11-1; D not resolved. The CDR3 extends over 13 amino acids. Germline assignment: CDR1 SGHAT and CDR2 FQDESV (reference sequence). Trimming shortened V by 4 bases and J by 9 bases, and 13 bases separated the two germline ends. Combining the CDR3 with reference TRBV11-1 and TRBJ2-1 gives the whole variable domain EAEVAQSPRYKITEKSQAVAFWCDPISGHATLYWYRQILGQGPELLVQFQDESVVDDSQLPKDRFSAERLKGVDSTLKIQPAELGDSAMYLCASSSVSPGEQFFGPGTRLTVL.

Ten or more counts support this clonotype. The V gene is TRBV6-1, the J gene TRBJ2-1, with D perhaps TRBD1 (6 bases). This CDR3 is built from 13 residues. The V and J ends lost 7 bases and 13 bases respectively, with 20 bases between them. Germline CDR1 MNHNS, CDR2 SASEGT. The CDR3 loop reads CASTHRDKETQFF. As DNA, the CDR3 is TGTGCCAGCACTCACCGGGACAAAGAGACCCAGTTCTTC.

This clonotype came up a few times. Because it lacks the conserved phenylalanine or tryptophan at the end, this CDR3 is likely a read error. The DNA is left out, because the CDR3 cannot be placed on it with certainty; the CDR3 is given as TCRdb lists it. The rearrangement uses TRBV6-6 and TRBJ2-1; TRBD2 was called by the table and not checked on the DNA. Ends included, the CDR3 has 9 residues. From germline, CDR1 is MNHNY and CDR2 SVGAGI (reference sequence). CDR3 sequence: CASSLGLAG.